These 10 T cell receptor beta chains were all obtained from the same sample, sequenced in a study of blood T cell repertoires in COVID-19. Produced via immunoSEQ multiplex PCR; TCRdb's table is partial and in-frame only. This sample has about 200,000 clones, with around 84% found just once. Sequencing input: peripheral blood. The receptors derive from a man aged 45-60 years with acute or convalescent COVID-19.

This clone was seen a handful of times. The chain combines TRBV7-8 with TRBJ1-1, with 7 bases identical to TRBD1. Germline V CDR1 and CDR2: SGHVS, FQNEAQ. With 5 bases clipped from V and 0 bases from J, the junction kept 3 bases outside the gene matches. CDR3 length equals 14 residues. CDR3 bases: TGTGCCAGCAGCCCGGACAGGATGAACACTGAAGCTTTCTTT. This gives the protein CASSPDRMNTEAFF.

The V and J genes are TRBV27 and TRBJ1-1; perhaps TRBD1 as D (6 bases). V shed 6 bases and J shed 0 bases, with 14 bases lying between them. The CDR3 is 15 amino acids. Germline CDR1 reads MNHEY; CDR2 reads SMNVEV (reference sequence). This CDR3 reads CASSISGTLNTEAFF. CDR3 coding DNA: TGTGCCAGCAGCATCTCCGGGACATTGAACACTGAAGCTTTCTTT.

CDR3 in amino acids: CASSLRSGHLPSPLHF. The CDR3 DNA sequence: TGTGCCAGCAGCCTACGCTCCGGACACCTCCCATCACCCCTCCACTTT. This rearrangement joins TRBV3-1 (or the pseudogene TRBV3-2) to TRBJ1-6; perhaps TRBD1 as D (5 bases). The germline V gene has CDR1 LGHDT and CDR2 YNNKEL (reference sequence). Trimming removed 4 bases at V and 10 bases at J, with 20 bases between. This CDR3 is built from 16 residues.

Only one count was recorded for this clone. The chain combines TRBV19 with TRBJ2-1, with TRBD1 as a possible D gene (6 bases). The CDR3 is 15 residues long. Germline lookup yields CDR1 LNHDA and CDR2 SQIVND (reference sequence). V lost 3 bases to trimming and J lost 6 bases, with 15 bases between them. Here the CDR3 reads CASSIQAGVGNEQFF. In DNA, the CDR3 is TGTGCCAGTAGTATCCAGGCAGGGGTGGGCAATGAGCAGTTCTTC.

This sequence joins TRBV19 and TRBJ2-6, with 7 bases identical to TRBD2. Germline CDR1 and CDR2: LNHDA and SQIVND (reference sequence). This CDR3 is built from 16 residues. V shed 6 bases and J 4 bases; nucleotides not matched to a gene: 9. CDR3 sequence reads: CASRVWAGAGANVLTF. Here the CDR3 DNA reads TGTGCCAGTAGAGTATGGGCGGGAGCCGGGGCCAACGTCCTGACTTTC.

The chain has TRBV2 and TRBJ2-5; a weak D match, TRBD1 (6 bases). The CDR3 sequence is 16 residues long. CDR1 SNHLY and CDR2 FYNNEI come from the germline V gene. Trimming pared 5 bases from V and 4 bases from J, leaving 20 bases between. The CDR3 spells CASSSPGTRVGETQYF. For the CDR3, the DNA is TGTGCCAGCAGTTCTCCCGGGACAAGGGTGGGAGAGACCCAGTACTTC.

J is TRBJ1-4 and V is TRBV20-1; TRBD1 matches at 9 bases. This CDR3 contains 16 residues. Germline V gene data show CDR1 as DFQATT and CDR2 as SNEGSKA (reference sequence). Trimming removed 3 bases from V and 2 bases from J; junction bases left unmatched: 7. For the CDR3, the DNA is TGCAGTGCTAGTCGGGACAGGGTGTCTACTAATGAAAAACTGTTTTTT. Amino acid sequence: CSASRDRVSTNEKLFF.

This chain links TRBV6-4 with TRBJ1-1; 7 bases fit TRBD1. This CDR3 is 14 amino acids long. Germline-derived CDR1 and CDR2 are MRHNA and SNTAGT. Trimming cost V 0 bases and J 5 bases; bases outside gene matches: 3. Here the CDR3 DNA reads TGTGCCAGCAGTGACTCGTCCAGGGGGACTGAAGCTTTCTTT. As protein: CASSDSSRGTEAFF.

V and J are TRBV6-5 and TRBJ1-2; possibly TRBD1 for D (5 bases). Between the trimmed V and J ends, which lost 6 bases and 4 bases, there was a span of 12 bases. Germline V gives CDR1 MNHEY, CDR2 SVGAGI. There are 13 residues in the CDR3. The CDR3 loop reads CASSRTGTYGYTF. The CDR3 coding sequence is TGTGCCAGCAGCCGAACAGGAACCTATGGCTACACCTTC.

This clone was recorded only once. The chain employs TRBV5-4 and TRBJ2-1, with D possibly matching TRBD2 (6 bases). The CDR3 covers 14 residues. Germline CDR1 reads SGHNT; CDR2 reads YYREEE (reference sequence). V lost 4 bases, J lost 9 bases, and 17 bases lay in between. The CDR3, as DNA: TGTGCCAGCAGCCGCGCGGGGAGCGGCTTTGAGCAGTTCTTC. Translation gives CASSRAGSGFEQFF.